This is a list of T cell receptor beta chains from one sample in a study of shared clonotypes between healthy human individuals. Generated by immunoSEQ multiplex PCR, the TCRdb table keeps only in-frame clones and is missing some. Altogether roughly 2,300,000 clones are present, around 90% being singletons, with the ten largest covering approximately 0.39%. What was sequenced was naive CD4+ T cells from PBMCs. The receptors here all came from a man younger than 30 in good health. Some clones in this sample may be carry-over from other donors' samples. Each CDR3 is given without its conserved first and last residue. A row's size may be missing; if present it is once, few, many or a size class.

v_call	clone_size	cdr3_length	j_call	cdr3_aa
TRBV21-1	-	13	TRBJ1-5	ASSKGAGRGQPQH
TRBV9	few	13	TRBJ1-4	ASSAVTGVEEKLF
TRBV7-9	-	13	TRBJ2-5	ASSLGTRGEETQY
TRBV7-3	-	12	TRBJ2-1	ASSLRARDNEQF
TRBV27	-	16	TRBJ2-7	ASSLYPATGTGVNEQY
TRBV11-2	-	16	TRBJ2-3	ASSSNVGLYDIVGTQY
TRBV5-1	-	15	TRBJ1-3	ASSYSGRTGSGNTIY
TRBV6-4	-	17	TRBJ2-2	ASSDPGLAGGPGTGELF
TRBV19	-	13	TRBJ1-3	ASYERTISGNTIY
TRBV5-1	-	13	TRBJ2-5	ASSLMGRQEETQY
TRBV5-1	-	11	TRBJ1-2	ASSLEAAHGYT
TRBV28	once	9	TRBJ1-5	ATQSGQPQH
TRBV19	-	13	TRBJ1-5	ASSIRDRLNQPQH
TRBV2	-	13	TRBJ1-4	ASIEAWGQGEKLF
TRBV27	-	12	TRBJ1-1	ASNPQGRNTEAF
TRBV5-1	-	16	TRBJ2-2	ASSPEGAGGPNTGELF
TRBV4-1	-	11	TRBJ1-1	ASSQDRYGVAF
TRBV7-9	-	14	TRBJ2-3	ASSLAVGRIKDTQY
TRBV7-3	few	13	TRBJ1-5	ASRISTGNNQPQH
TRBV5-1	-	14	TRBJ1-2	ASSLVSGAGDYGYT
TRBV9	-	14	TRBJ2-1	ASSPFGAGGYNEQF
TRBV11-2	-	13	TRBJ2-1	ASTSYRGRATEQF